Below, one T cell receptor beta chain is given with its context. The assay was immunoSEQ multiplex PCR, and TCRdb's table has in-frame clones only and misses some. The sample shows 9,700 or so clones, 80% of them seen only once. In germline, CDR1 is SGHRS, CDR2 YFSETQ. V was cut by 0 bases and J by 4 bases, with 7 bases left in between. The CDR3 totals 13 residues. This record comes from a study of blood T cell repertoires in COVID-19. Study background: Donors in the United States, Italy and Spain gave samples during acute or convalescent COVID-19. T cells, B-cell-depleted T cells, or PBMCs supplied cDNA or gDNA.

The receptor comes from a man aged 65-85 years with active COVID-19. The chain uses TRBV5-1 and TRBJ1-2; D is perhaps TRBD1 (5 bases). What was sequenced was peripheral blood. This CDR3 reads CASSLEGAYGYTF. As DNA, the CDR3 is TGCGCCAGCAGCTTGGAAGGGGCCTATGGCTACACCTTC.